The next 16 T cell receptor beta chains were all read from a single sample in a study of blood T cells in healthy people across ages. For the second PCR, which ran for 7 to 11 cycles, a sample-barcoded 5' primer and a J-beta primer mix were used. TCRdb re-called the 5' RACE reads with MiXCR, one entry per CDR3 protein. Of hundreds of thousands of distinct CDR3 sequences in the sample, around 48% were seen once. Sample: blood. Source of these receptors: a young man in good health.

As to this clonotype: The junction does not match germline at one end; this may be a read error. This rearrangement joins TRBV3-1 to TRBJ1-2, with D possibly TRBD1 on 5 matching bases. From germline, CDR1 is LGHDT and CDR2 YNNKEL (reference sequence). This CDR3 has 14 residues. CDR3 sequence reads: CASSQQGANCGYTF. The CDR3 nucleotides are TGTGCCAGCAGCCAGCAGGGAGCTAACTGTGGCTACACCTTC.

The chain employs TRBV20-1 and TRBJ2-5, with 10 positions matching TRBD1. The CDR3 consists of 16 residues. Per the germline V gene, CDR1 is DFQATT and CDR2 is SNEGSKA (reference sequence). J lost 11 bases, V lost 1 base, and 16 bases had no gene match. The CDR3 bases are TGCAGTGCTAGAGTTCCGACAGGGGGCGCCTACAATGAGCAGTACTTC. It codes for CSARVPTGGAYNEQYF.

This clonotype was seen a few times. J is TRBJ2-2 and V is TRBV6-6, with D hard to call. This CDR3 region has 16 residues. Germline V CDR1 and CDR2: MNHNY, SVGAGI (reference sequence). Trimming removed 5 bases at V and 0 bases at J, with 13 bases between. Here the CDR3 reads CASSGIDWSNTGELFF. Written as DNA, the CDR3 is TGTGCCAGCAGTGGGATAGACTGGTCGAACACCGGGGAGCTGTTTTTT.

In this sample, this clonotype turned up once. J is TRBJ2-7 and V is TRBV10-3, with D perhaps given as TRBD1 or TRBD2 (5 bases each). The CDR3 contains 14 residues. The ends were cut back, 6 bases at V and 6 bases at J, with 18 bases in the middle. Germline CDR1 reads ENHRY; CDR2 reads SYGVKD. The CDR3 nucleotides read TGTGCCATCAGCGGGACGAGCCACCCAGGCGAGCAGTACTTC. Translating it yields CAISGTSHPGEQYF.

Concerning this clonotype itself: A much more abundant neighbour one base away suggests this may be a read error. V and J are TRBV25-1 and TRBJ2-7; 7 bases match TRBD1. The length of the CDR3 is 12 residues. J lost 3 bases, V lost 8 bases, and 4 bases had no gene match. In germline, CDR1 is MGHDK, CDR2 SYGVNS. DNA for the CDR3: TGTGCCAGCGGAGGACAGGTCTACGAGCAGTACTTC. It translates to CASGGQVYEQYF.

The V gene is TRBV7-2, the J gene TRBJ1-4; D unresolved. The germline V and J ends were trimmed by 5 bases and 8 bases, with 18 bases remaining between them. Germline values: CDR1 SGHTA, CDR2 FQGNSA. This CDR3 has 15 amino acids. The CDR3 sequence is CASSTKTGGGEKLFF. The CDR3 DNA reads TGTGCCAGCAGCACAAAGACGGGCGGAGGGGAAAAACTGTTTTTT.

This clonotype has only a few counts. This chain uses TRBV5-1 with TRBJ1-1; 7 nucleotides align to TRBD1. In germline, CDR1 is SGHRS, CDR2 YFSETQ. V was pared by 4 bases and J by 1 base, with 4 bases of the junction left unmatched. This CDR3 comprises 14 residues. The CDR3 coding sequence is TGCGCCAGCAGCGCGGGACAGCCGAACACTGAAGCTTTCTTT. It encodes CASSAGQPNTEAFF.

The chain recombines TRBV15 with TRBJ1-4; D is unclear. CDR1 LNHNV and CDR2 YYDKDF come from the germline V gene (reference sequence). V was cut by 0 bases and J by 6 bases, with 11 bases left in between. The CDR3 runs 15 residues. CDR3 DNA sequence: TGTGCCACCAGCAGAGATTCCGGCCTATATGAAAAACTGTTTTTT. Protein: CATSRDSGLYEKLFF.

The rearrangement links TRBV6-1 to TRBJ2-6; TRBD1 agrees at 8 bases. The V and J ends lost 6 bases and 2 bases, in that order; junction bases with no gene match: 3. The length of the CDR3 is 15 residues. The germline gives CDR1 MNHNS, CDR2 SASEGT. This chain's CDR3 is CASSVTGAGANVLTF. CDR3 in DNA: TGTGCCAGCAGCGTGACAGGGGCTGGGGCCAACGTCCTGACTTTC.

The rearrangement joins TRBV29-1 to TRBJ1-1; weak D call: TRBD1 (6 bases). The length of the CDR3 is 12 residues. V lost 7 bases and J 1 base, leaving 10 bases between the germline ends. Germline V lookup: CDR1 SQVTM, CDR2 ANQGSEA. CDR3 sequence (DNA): TGCAGCGCCTTGGACAGGAACACTGAAGCTTTCTTT. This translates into CSALDRNTEAFF.

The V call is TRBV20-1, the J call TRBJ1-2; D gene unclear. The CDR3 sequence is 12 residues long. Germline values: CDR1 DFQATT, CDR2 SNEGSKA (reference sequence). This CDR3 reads CSAPKGDYGYTF. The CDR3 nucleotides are TGCAGCGCTCCGAAGGGCGACTATGGCTACACCTTC.

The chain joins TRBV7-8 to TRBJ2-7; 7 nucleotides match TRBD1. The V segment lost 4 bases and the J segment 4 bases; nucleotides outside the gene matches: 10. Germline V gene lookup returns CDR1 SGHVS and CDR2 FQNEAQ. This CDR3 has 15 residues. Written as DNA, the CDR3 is TGTGCCAGCAGCTCGGTAACCGGGACAGCATACGAGCAGTACTTC. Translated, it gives CASSSVTGTAYEQYF.

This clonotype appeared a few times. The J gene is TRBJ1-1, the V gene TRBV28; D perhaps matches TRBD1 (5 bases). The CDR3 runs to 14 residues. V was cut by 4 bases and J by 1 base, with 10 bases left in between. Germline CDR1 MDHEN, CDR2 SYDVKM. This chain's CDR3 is CASSSADRNTEAFF. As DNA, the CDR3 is TGTGCCAGCAGTTCAGCCGACAGGAACACTGAAGCTTTCTTT.

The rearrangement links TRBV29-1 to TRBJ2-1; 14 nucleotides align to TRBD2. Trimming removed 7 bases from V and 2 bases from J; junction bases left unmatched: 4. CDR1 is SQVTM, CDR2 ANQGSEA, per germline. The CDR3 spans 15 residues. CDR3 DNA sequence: TGCAGCGCCGGGACTAGCGGGGGTCCCTACAATGAGCAGTTCTTC. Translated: CSAGTSGGPYNEQFF.

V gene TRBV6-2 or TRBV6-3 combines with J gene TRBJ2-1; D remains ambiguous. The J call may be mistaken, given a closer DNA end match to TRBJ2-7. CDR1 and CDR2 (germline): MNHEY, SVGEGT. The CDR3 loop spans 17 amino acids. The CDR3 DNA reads TGTGCCAGCAGCCGCGATATGACGGCAAGCTCCTACAATGAGCAGTACTTC. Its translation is CASSRDMTASSYNEQYF.

This CDR3 is CSAPGQAGYGYTF. The CDR3, as DNA: TGCAGTGCGCCGGGACAGGCCGGCTATGGCTACACCTTC. The genes are TRBV20-1 and TRBJ1-2; 8 bases fit TRBD1. The CDR3 runs 13 residues. V trimming: 6 bases; J trimming: 4 bases; junction bases outside the gene matches: 7. The germline V gene has CDR1 DFQATT and CDR2 SNEGSKA (reference sequence).